Included here is one T cell receptor (beta chain) sequence, with context. Measured with immunoSEQ multiplex PCR; TCRdb has only the in-frame clones, and not every one. The profile shows about 680,000 clones, around 90% of them singletons. The source of the sample is a study of Ad26.COV2.S vaccination and SARS-CoV-2 variants. Treatment described: about 20 received Ad26.COV2.S at low or high dose, single or two shots; about 5 received placebo; per-sample allocation not given. Samples were taken on day 63 after the first vaccine or placebo injection. The germline V and J ends were trimmed by 0 bases and 0 bases, with 5 bases remaining between them. Germline-derived CDR1 and CDR2 are LNHNV and YYDKDF (reference sequence). This CDR3 spans 15 amino acids.

This receptor was identified in a person between 18 and 60 years old who received the Ad26.COV2.S COVID-19 vaccine or a placebo. This material consisted of peripheral blood, taken in a trial of Ad26.COV2.S vaccine versus placebo. The chain has TRBV15 and TRBJ1-4; D uncertain. The CDR3 loop reads CATSRDPATNEKLFF. The DNA for the CDR3 is TGTGCCACCAGCAGAGATCCCGCAACTAATGAAAAACTGTTTTTT.